This T cell receptor (beta chain) was obtained from a study of T cells in Graves' hyperthyroidism and ophthalmopathy. Study-level points and caveats: Most clonotypes expanded in the thyroid (above 0.001) were also present in blood.

Researchers amplified the TCR beta CDR3 regions from RNA transcripts. The HTBI primer set served for first-round RT-PCR of the TCR CDR3. TCRdb passed the multiplex PCR reads through MiXCR, listing each CDR3 protein once. The table includes about 680,000 distinct CDR3 sequences, 30% to 40% detected once. A note on this clonotype: No antigen is known for it.

This receptor was obtained from a woman aged 35 to 49 with Graves' hyperthyroidism. The sequencing input was blood.

The CDR3: CAISPPRGSAGEKLFF. CDR3 bases: TGTGCCATCAGTCCTCCCCGGGGCAGCGCGGGTGAAAAACTGTTTTTT. The chain employs TRBV10-3 and TRBJ1-4; a weak D match, TRBD1 (5 bases). Trimming cost V 5 bases and J 7 bases, with 20 bases left between them. CDR1 is ENHRY, CDR2 SYGVKD, per germline. The CDR3 contains 16 residues.